The 23 T cell receptor beta chains listed next were all sequenced from one sample in a study of T cell changes during pregnancy in multiple sclerosis. Produced via immunoSEQ multiplex PCR; TCRdb's table is partial and in-frame only. Here the sample spans 36,000 or so clones, 88% being singletons. Sequenced material: CD4+ T cells from peripheral blood mononuclear cells, taken in the first trimester of pregnancy. These receptors came from a female donor with multiple sclerosis, enrolled in a pregnancy study.

This clone has just a few counts. V gene TRBV9 combines with J gene TRBJ2-3; 11 positions match TRBD2. Germline CDR1 reads SGDLS; CDR2 reads YYNGEE. The CDR3 has 19 residues. Losses at the gene ends were 0 bases for V and 5 bases for J; bases not matched to a gene: 14. CDR3 residues: CASSVAVLVAGGPGDTQYF. CDR3 sequence (DNA): TGTGCCAGCAGCGTAGCTGTGTTGGTAGCGGGAGGGCCGGGAGATACGCAGTATTTT.

The chain recombines TRBV30 with TRBJ2-3; the D gene is possibly TRBD1 (5 bases). CDR1 and CDR2 (germline): GTSNPN, SVGIG (reference sequence). Trimming took 0 bases from V and 2 from J, leaving 15 bases between them. This CDR3 is 16 amino acids long. CDR3 DNA sequence: TGTGCCTGGAGTGTACGTGGGGCGATCTTCACAGATACGCAGTATTTT. It encodes CAWSVRGAIFTDTQYF. Filled out from reference TRBV30 and TRBJ2-3, the complete variable domain reads SQTIHQWPATLVQPVGSPLSLECTVEGTSNPNLYWYRQAAGRGLQLLFYSVGIGQISSEVPQNLSASRPQDRQFILSSKKLLLSDSGFYLCAWSVRGAIFTDTQYFGPGTRLTVL.

This clone was detected once. The rearrangement links TRBV5-5 to TRBJ1-1; a possible D gene is TRBD1 (6 bases). This CDR3 has 14 amino acids. Germline V CDR1 and CDR2: SGHKS, YYEKEE (reference sequence). The ends were cut back, 4 bases at V and 1 base at J, with 11 bases in the middle. The CDR3 here is CASSRGHANTEAFF. CDR3 DNA: TGTGCCAGCAGCCGGGGACATGCGAACACTGAAGCTTTCTTT.

This chain uses TRBV6-1 with TRBJ1-6; 9 bases fit TRBD1. Germline lookup yields CDR1 MNHNS and CDR2 SASEGT. The CDR3 runs 15 residues. Trimming removed 6 bases from V and 5 bases from J; junction bases left unmatched: 5. CDR3 region: CASRAGQGNNSPLHF. Here the CDR3 DNA reads TGTGCCAGCAGGGCAGGACAGGGGAATAATTCACCCCTCCACTTT.

The CDR3 loop is CASSQGSGLPKEETQYF. CDR3 in DNA: TGCGCCAGCAGCCAAGGCTCGGGACTCCCTAAAGAGGAGACCCAGTACTTC. V and J are TRBV4-1 and TRBJ2-5, with D tentatively TRBD2 (6 bases). CDR1 and CDR2 (germline): MGHRA, YSYEKL. CDR3 length equals 17 residues. The ends were cut back, 1 base at V and 5 bases at J, with 20 bases in the middle.

CDR3 sequence reads: CASSFWSGTGAYNEQFF. The DNA of the CDR3 is TGTGCCAGCAGCTTCTGGAGTGGGACAGGGGCCTACAATGAGCAGTTCTTC. The chain recombines TRBV5-6 with TRBJ2-1; 10 bases are shared with TRBD1. Germline V CDR1 and CDR2: SGHDT, YYEEEE. Trimming at V came to 2 bases and at J to 2 bases, leaving 7 bases not matched to a gene. This CDR3 spans 17 amino acids.

The chain carries TRBV18 and TRBJ1-1; 9 nucleotides match TRBD1. After removal of 6 bases from V and 1 base from J, the junction contained 3 bases not matched to a gene. The CDR3 has 14 residues. Germline loops: CDR1 KGHSH, CDR2 LQKENI. CDR3 DNA sequence: TGTGCCAGCTCGACAGGGGGGGGGAACACTGAAGCTTTCTTT. It is translated as CASSTGGGNTEAFF.

The J gene is TRBJ1-4, the V gene TRBV27; 9 bases line up with TRBD1. V gave up 3 bases and J gave up 8 bases; unmatched junction bases: 7. CDR3 length equals 15 residues. The germline gives CDR1 MNHEY, CDR2 SMNVEV (reference sequence). In DNA form, the CDR3 reads TGTGCCAGCAGTTTTTTGGGACAGGGAGGAGAAAAACTGTTTTTT. It codes for CASSFLGQGGEKLFF. Full variable domain (rest looked up from reference TRBV27 and TRBJ1-4): EAQVTQNPRYLITVTGKKLTVTCSQNMNHEYMSWYRQDPGLGLRQIYYSMNVEVTDKGDVPEGYKVSRKEKRNFPLILESPSPNQTSLYFCASSFLGQGGEKLFFGSGTQLSVL.

This chain connects TRBV30 to TRBJ2-7; 9 bases are shared with TRBD1. V trimming: 3 bases; J trimming: 3 bases; junction bases outside the gene matches: 3. Germline loops: CDR1 GTSNPN, CDR2 SVGIG (reference sequence). This CDR3 region has 13 residues. CDR3 protein: CAWREDRGYEQYF. The CDR3 coding sequence is TGTGCCTGGAGGGAGGACAGGGGCTACGAGCAGTACTTC.

This chain links TRBV5-4 with TRBJ2-6; the match to TRBD1 covers 9 bases. The trim removed 2 bases at V and 4 bases at J, leaving 7 bases unmatched. The CDR3 spans 17 residues. In germline, CDR1 is SGHNT, CDR2 YYREEE (reference sequence). The CDR3 region has the DNA TGTGCCAGCAGCTTACTACAGGGGGCGCCCGGGGCCAACGTCCTGACTTTC. It yields the protein CASSLLQGAPGANVLTF.

This clone has a single count. The chain couples TRBV30 to TRBJ2-7; possible D gene TRBD2, 6 bases. Germline V gene sequence: CDR1 GTSNPN, CDR2 SVGIG (reference sequence). This CDR3 region has 13 residues. The V end lost 2 bases, the J end lost 2 bases, and 10 bases lay between the germline ends. CDR3 sequence: CAWSNGRAYEQYF. The CDR3 DNA is TGTGCCTGGAGTAACGGGAGAGCCTACGAGCAGTACTTC.

The CDR3 is CASSFGSSGTNEKLFF. The CDR3 DNA reads TGTGCCAGCAGTTTCGGGAGCTCGGGCACTAATGAAAAACTGTTTTTT. This chain links TRBV27 with TRBJ1-4, with D hard to call. This CDR3 comprises 16 residues. The germline V gene has CDR1 MNHEY and CDR2 SMNVEV (reference sequence). V shed 3 bases and J shed 2 bases, with 13 bases lying between them.

The chain couples TRBV2 to TRBJ2-5; 13 positions agree with TRBD2. Germline CDR1 SNHLY, CDR2 FYNNEI. This CDR3 comprises 17 residues. The V segment lost 7 bases and the J segment 4 bases; nucleotides outside the gene matches: 12. The CDR3 DNA reads as TGTGCCAGCAATGAGGGACTAGCGGGAATGGGGCGAGAGACCCAGTACTTC. Translated, it gives CASNEGLAGMGRETQYF.

CDR3 sequence reads: CASSSRQGARGGYTF. In DNA, the CDR3 is TGTGCCAGCAGCTCCAGACAGGGGGCGAGGGGTGGCTACACCTTC. V is TRBV7-6 and J is TRBJ1-2; 10 bases map to TRBD1. V shed 4 bases, J shed 7 bases, and the junction held 9 bases outside the gene matches. The CDR3 has 15 amino acids. CDR1 SGHVS and CDR2 FNYEAQ come from the germline V gene.

This rearrangement joins TRBV11-1 to TRBJ2-5, with D maybe TRBD1 (5 bases). Germline values: CDR1 SGHAT, CDR2 FQDESV (reference sequence). This CDR3 comprises 14 residues. Trimming cost V 5 bases and J 1 base, with 11 bases left between them. The CDR3 sequence is CASSPRQPQETQYF. CDR3 sequence (DNA): TGTGCCAGCAGCCCCCGACAGCCCCAAGAGACCCAGTACTTC.

V gene TRBV11-1 combines with J gene TRBJ2-1; 9 bases align to TRBD1. The CDR3 is 15 residues long. Germline V gives CDR1 SGHAT, CDR2 FQDESV (reference sequence). Unmatched junction bases numbered 6, after V lost 3 bases and J lost 6 bases. Written as DNA, the CDR3 is TGTGCCAGCAGCTTGGGACAGGGCGGGTCCAATGAGCAGTTCTTC. Its translation is CASSLGQGGSNEQFF. Combining the CDR3 with reference TRBV11-1 and TRBJ2-1 gives the whole variable domain EAEVAQSPRYKITEKSQAVAFWCDPISGHATLYWYRQILGQGPELLVQFQDESVVDDSQLPKDRFSAERLKGVDSTLKIQPAELGDSAMYLCASSLGQGGSNEQFFGPGTRLTVL.

The CDR3 region has the DNA TGTGCCTGGGCGGGGGGGGGTTCCTACGAGCAGTACTTC. Its translation: CAWAGGGSYEQYF. The J gene is TRBJ2-7, the V gene TRBV30; 9 nucleotides align to TRBD2. The CDR3 is 13 residues long. Germline CDR1 is GTSNPN and CDR2 is SVGIG (reference sequence). With 5 bases clipped from V and 1 base from J, the junction kept 3 bases outside the gene matches.

The chain is built from TRBV7-9 and TRBJ2-3; 7 bases agree with TRBD1. Germline V gene sequence: CDR1 SEHNR, CDR2 FQNEAQ (reference sequence). The CDR3 contains 12 residues. J gave up 6 bases and V 5 bases, and 2 bases lay outside the gene matches. The DNA for the CDR3 is TGTGCCAGCAGCCTACAGGGGGATACGCAGTATTTT. This encodes CASSLQGDTQYF.

The CDR3 DNA reads as TGCGCCAGCAGCTTGGACGGGTATGCCGCAGATACGCAGTATTTT. Translated, it gives CASSLDGYAADTQYF. The chain uses TRBV5-1 and TRBJ2-3, with D unclear. CDR1 is SGHRS and CDR2 is YFSETQ in the germline V gene. The CDR3 has 15 amino acids. Trimming shortened V by 0 bases and J by 4 bases, and 12 bases separated the two germline ends.

This clone was picked up one time. The chain employs TRBV12-5 and TRBJ2-3, with 8 bases aligning to TRBD1. CDR3 length equals 15 residues. The V segment lost 6 bases and the J segment 4 bases; nucleotides outside the gene matches: 9. In germline, CDR1 is LGHNT, CDR2 FRNRAP. CDR3 residues: CASGTGQGSPDTQYF. CDR3 nucleotide sequence: TGTGCTAGTGGCACCGGACAGGGAAGCCCAGATACGCAGTATTTT.

The chain carries TRBV19 and TRBJ1-4; a possible D gene is TRBD1 (5 bases). Trimming shortened V by 7 bases and J by 14 bases, and 17 bases separated the two germline ends. The CDR3 spans 12 residues. Per the germline V gene, CDR1 is LNHDA and CDR2 is SQIVND (reference sequence). The CDR3 spells CASTSPGGSLFF. CDR3 sequence (DNA): TGTGCCAGTACGAGTCCTGGGGGGTCCCTGTTTTTT. Full variable domain (rest looked up from reference TRBV19 and TRBJ1-4): DGGITQSPKYLFRKEGQNVTLSCEQNLNHDAMYWYRQDPGQGLRLIYYSQIVNDFQKGDIAEGYSVSREKKESFPLTVTSAQKNPTAFYLCASTSPGGSLFFGSGTQLSVL.

This clone has more than one count but fewer than ten. The chain couples TRBV14 to TRBJ1-1; D might be TRBD1 (5 bases). Germline CDR1 SGHDN, CDR2 FVKESK. This CDR3 spans 11 amino acids. Trimming removed 1 base at V and 14 bases at J, with 11 bases between. CDR3 loop: CASSQVGGLFF. In DNA, the CDR3 is TGTGCCAGCAGCCAAGTCGGGGGGTTATTCTTT.

The chain joins TRBV19 to TRBJ2-7, with 9 bases identical to TRBD1. CDR3 size: 13 residues. Germline trimming cut 6 bases from V and 5 bases from J; bases unmatched to any gene: 5. In germline, CDR1 is LNHDA, CDR2 SQIVND (reference sequence). DNA for the CDR3: TGTGCCAGTAGGGACAGGGGCAGGGACGAGCAGTACTTC. It encodes CASRDRGRDEQYF.